The rows below give T cell receptor beta chains drawn from one sample of a study of cytomegalovirus exposure and HLA in healthy donors. Repertoires were generated with immunoSEQ multiplex PCR, while TCRdb's copy carries only in-frame clones and drops some. The sample records around 110,000 clones, 65% to 90% being singletons. Input material: PBMCs. The receptors originated from a man under 40 in good health and CMV-seronegative. Both conserved end residues are part of each CDR3. Fields, in order: clone size, V gene, J gene, D gene, CDR3 DNA, CDR3 protein. D genes are given only for firm matches. The size of a clone is reported for some rows only, either as once, few or many, or as a class for expanded clones.

>-|TRBV27|TRBJ2-3|-
TGTGCCAGCAGTTTATGGGCAGATGGGACAGATACGCAGTATTTT
CASSLWADGTDTQYF
>-|TRBV11-2|TRBJ2-7|TRBD2
TGTGCCAGCAGCGGACTAGCGCAGGGGTACGAGCAGTACTTC
CASSGLAQGYEQYF
>-|TRBV10-3|TRBJ2-3|TRBD1
TGTGCCAGCAGTGAAGGGACAGGGCACACAGATACGCAGTATTTT
CASSEGTGHTDTQYF
>-|TRBV6-5|TRBJ1-2|-
TGTGCCAGCTCAGGACAGAACTATGGCTACACCTTC
CASSGQNYGYTF
>-|TRBV7-8|TRBJ2-1|TRBD2
TGTGCCAGCAGCTTAAAAGGGCGGGGGGCCTACAATGAGCAGTTCTTC
CASSLKGRGAYNEQFF
>-|TRBV27|TRBJ2-5|-
TGTGCCAGCAGTGAATACGGGTCGGGGGAGACCCAGTACTTC
CASSEYGSGETQYF
>-|TRBV5-1|TRBJ1-3|-
TGCGCCAGCAGCTTGGGGCTCGGGAGCTCTGGAAACACCATATATTTT
CASSLGLGSSGNTIYF
>-|TRBV4-2|TRBJ1-4|-
TGTGCCAGCAGCCCCGGAGGGGTCGGTGAAAAACTGTTTTTT
CASSPGGVGEKLFF
>-|TRBV7-2|TRBJ1-2|-
TGTGCCAGCAGCGCTAGGAAAGGGGCTAACTATGGCTACACCTTC
CASSARKGANYGYTF
>-|TRBV7-9|TRBJ2-2|TRBD1
TGTGCCAGCAGCTTCTTGGGACAGGGTCACACCGGGGAGCTGTTTTTT
CASSFLGQGHTGELFF
>-|TRBV28|TRBJ2-2|TRBD1
TGTGCCAGCCTGCAACTCAGAGGACAGGGGAACACCGGGGAGCTGTTTTTT
CASLQLRGQGNTGELFF
>-|TRBV6-1|TRBJ2-7|-
TGTGCCAGCAGTAATAGCGGCGGCTACGAGCAGTACTTC
CASSNSGGYEQYF
>-|TRBV28|TRBJ2-7|-
TGTGCCAGCATCTTAGGGGACTACGAGCAGTACTTC
CASILGDYEQYF
>-|TRBV7-7|TRBJ2-1|-
TGTGCCAGCAGCTTAAGCGGGTACAATGAGCAGTTCTTC
CASSLSGYNEQFF
>-|TRBV10-2|TRBJ2-7|-
TGCGCCAGCGGACCCTATCGGGGAACGAGAACGGAGGGCGAGCAGTACTTC
CASGPYRGTRTEGEQYF
>-|TRBV18|TRBJ2-5|-
TGTGCCAGCTCACCGGGGGGGCCAGAGACCCAGTACTTC
CASSPGGPETQYF
>-|TRBV27|TRBJ2-1|TRBD2
TGTGCCAGCAAGAGGACTAGCGGGGGGGCCCCGCTAAATTACAATGAGCAGTTCTTC
CASKRTSGGAPLNYNEQFF
>-|TRBV11-2|TRBJ2-1|TRBD2
TGTGCCAGCATGAGCGGGGGGGCGGTCAGATCCAATGAGCAGTTCTTC
CASMSGGAVRSNEQFF
>few|TRBV9|TRBJ1-1|TRBD1
TGTGCCAGCAGCCCCGGGACAGGAGGGAGTATGAACACTGAAGCTTTCTTT
CASSPGTGGSMNTEAFF
>-|TRBV7-6|TRBJ2-2|TRBD1
TGTGCCAGCACAAAGGGGGCTGGGGACACCGGGGAGCTGTTTTTT
CASTKGAGDTGELFF
>-|TRBV5-6|TRBJ2-7|TRBD1
TGTGCCAGCAGCTCGGGACAGGGTTGGGTGCAGTACTTC
CASSSGQGWVQYF
>-|TRBV28|TRBJ2-7|TRBD2
TGTGCCAGCAGTTCCGGCTCGCGGTTACTACTAGCGGGGGCCTCCTACGAGCAGTACTTC
CASSSGSRLLLAGASYEQYF
>-|TRBV2|TRBJ1-2|-
TGTGCCAGCAGGCGCCTGCGTGAAGGCTACACCTTC
CASRRLREGYTF
>-|TRBV25-1|TRBJ1-1|TRBD1
TGTGCCAGCAGGCTATCAGGGGGCACTGAAGCTTTCTTT
CASRLSGGTEAFF
>few|TRBV7-6|TRBJ2-7|TRBD1
TGTGCCAGCAGCTTAGGGACAGGCCACTACGAGCAGTACTTC
CASSLGTGHYEQYF
>once|TRBV27|TRBJ1-5|TRBD1
TGTGCCAGCAGCCCCCCAGGGGGGAACCAGCCCCAGCATTTT
CASSPPGGNQPQHF
>-|TRBV21-1|TRBJ2-2|-
TGTGCCAGCAGCCCCGACAGGAACACCGGGGAGCTGTTTTTT
CASSPDRNTGELFF
>-|TRBV11-2|TRBJ2-7|TRBD1
TGTGCCAGCAGCTCACCCATGCGGGACAGGGGCACCTACGAGCAGTACTTC
CASSSPMRDRGTYEQYF
>few|TRBV28|TRBJ1-1|TRBD1
TGTGCCAGCAGTTTTCGACAGGGGGAGGGCAACACTGAAGCTTTCTTT
CASSFRQGEGNTEAFF
>-|TRBV19|TRBJ1-6|-
TGTGCCAGTAGTATAGACGGGGGTTGGAATTCACCCCTCCACTTT
CASSIDGGWNSPLHF
>-|TRBV5-1|TRBJ2-7|TRBD1
TGCGCCAGCAGCTCCACAGACAGGGGACCCTACGAGCAGTACTTC
CASSSTDRGPYEQYF
>-|TRBV28|TRBJ2-7|-
TGTGCCAGCAGTTTATACGACAGCACCTACGAGCAGTACTTC
CASSLYDSTYEQYF
>-|TRBV7-2|TRBJ2-1|-
TGTGCCAGCAGCTTTGCAGGGCACAATGAGCAGTTCTTC
CASSFAGHNEQFF
>few|TRBV9|TRBJ2-7|TRBD2
TGTGCCAGCAGCCCCGGAATAGCGGGGATCGCCTACGAGCAGTACTTC
CASSPGIAGIAYEQYF
>-|TRBV5-1|TRBJ2-2|TRBD2
TGCGCCAGCAGCTTGGCCTCGGGAGGAACCGGGGAGCTGTTTTTT
CASSLASGGTGELFF
>once|TRBV7-9|TRBJ2-3|TRBD1
TGTGCCAGCAGCCCGCCCGGACAGGGATCCACAGATACGCAGTATTTT
CASSPPGQGSTDTQYF
>once|TRBV29-1|TRBJ1-1|-
TGCAGCGCCCTGACAATTTACACTGAAGCTTTCTTT
CSALTIYTEAFF
>-|TRBV28|TRBJ1-3|-
TGTGCCAGCAGTTTATGGGGCCGTAACTCTGGAAACACCATATATTTT
CASSLWGRNSGNTIYF
>-|TRBV30|TRBJ2-1|-
TGTGCCTGGAGTGGGGGGGGGCCTATCAATGAGCAGTTCTTC
CAWSGGGPINEQFF
>-|TRBV7-2|TRBJ1-2|-
TGTGCCAGCACCGGTTTAGGCGGGGTGAGGAATGGCTACACCTTC
CASTGLGGVRNGYTF
>-|TRBV10-2|TRBJ1-3|TRBD1
TGCGCCAGCACCCCAGGGACAGGGGGTGCTGGAAACACCATATATTTT
CASTPGTGGAGNTIYF
>-|TRBV2|TRBJ1-2|TRBD1
TGTGCCAGCAGAGCCGGGACAGGGTCTCTTTATGGCTACACCTTC
CASRAGTGSLYGYTF
>-|TRBV5-4|TRBJ2-1|TRBD1
TGTGCCAGCAGGGGACAGGGACTACCCCATGAGCAGTTCTTC
CASRGQGLPHEQFF